This T cell receptor (beta chain) was retrieved from a study of cytomegalovirus exposure and HLA in healthy donors. Regarding the study as a whole: Presence/absence analyses assumed roughly uniform sequencing depth across donors.

13 Jbeta primers and 60 Vbeta primers were used for the PCR. TCRdb's table, derived via immunoSEQ multiplex PCR, lists solely in-frame clones and lacks some. The sample lists under 150,000 clones, 65% to 80% seen once, with approximately 8.3% in the top ten. The V end lost 0 bases, the J end lost 5 bases, and 11 bases lay between the germline ends. The CDR3 has 14 residues. Germline V gene data show CDR1 as KGHSH and CDR2 as LQKENI. Concerning this clone itself: Its target is unknown.

The origin of this receptor is a woman aged 45 to 65 in good health and CMV-seropositive. V usage is TRBV18 and J usage is TRBJ2-7, with unresolved D. Sample: PBMCs. In DNA, the CDR3 is TGTGCCAGCTCACCACCCATCGGGTCCGACGAGCAGTACTTC. Translating gives CASSPPIGSDEQYF.